This T cell receptor beta chain was found in a study of shared clonotypes between healthy human individuals. Study observations and caveats: Rarefaction demonstrated incomplete sorted-subset sequencing despite large depth.

Germline CDR1 reads MNHEY; CDR2 reads SVGAGI. Trimming removed 0 bases from V and 5 bases from J; junction bases left unmatched: 8. The length of the CDR3 is 16 residues. The count of this clone is one. Its target is unknown. The donors were adults (healthy and HIV-negative) with no recent acute infections or vaccinations. The repertoire was sequenced with immunoSEQ multiplex PCR; TCRdb's copy has only in-frame clones and lacks some. The top ten clones hold roughly 0.13% of a sample with millions of clones, about 92% of them seen once. Sequenced input: naive CD4+ T cells sorted from blood. This sample's subset: CD45RA+ positively selected. The V gene is TRBV6-5, the J gene TRBJ2-5, with 8 bases aligning to TRBD1. This TCR derives from a man in his late teens or twenties in good health. The CDR3 DNA sequence: TGTGCCAGCAGTTACTCAGGACAGGGTAGCGGTGAGACCCAGTACTTC. This sequence encodes CASSYSGQGSGETQYF.